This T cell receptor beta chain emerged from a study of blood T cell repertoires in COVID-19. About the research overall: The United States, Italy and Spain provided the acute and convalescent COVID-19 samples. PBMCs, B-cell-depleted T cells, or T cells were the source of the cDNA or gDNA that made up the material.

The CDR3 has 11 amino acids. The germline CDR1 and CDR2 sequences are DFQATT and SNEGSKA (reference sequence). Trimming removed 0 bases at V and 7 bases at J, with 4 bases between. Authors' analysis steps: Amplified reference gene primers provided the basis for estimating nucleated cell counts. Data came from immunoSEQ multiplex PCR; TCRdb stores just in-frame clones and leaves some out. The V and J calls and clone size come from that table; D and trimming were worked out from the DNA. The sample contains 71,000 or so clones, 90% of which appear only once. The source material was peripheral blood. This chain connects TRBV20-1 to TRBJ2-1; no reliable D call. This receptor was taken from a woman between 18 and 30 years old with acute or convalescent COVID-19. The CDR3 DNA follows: TGCAGTGCTAGAGATCTAAATGAGCAGTTCTTC. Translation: CSARDLNEQFF.